This TCR beta chain is drawn from a study of CD8+ T cells in alopecia areata. Study details: Grafts of skin from C3H/HeJ donors aged about 6-13 months with spontaneous alopecia went to female C3H/HeJ mice aged roughly 7-11 weeks.

Study findings and constraints: Lesional scalp exceeded normal scalp in clonality, especially in alopecia totalis/universalis. Sharing of TCRs across patients appeared less clear than in mice, possibly for HLA-related reasons. Sequence data from scalp samples additionally include resident alphabeta T cells of normal skin.

Germline V gene lookup returns CDR1 NNHDY and CDR2 SYVADS. The CDR3 length is 15 residues. V lost 2 bases to trimming and J lost 0 bases, with 10 bases between them. Following extraction, RNA underwent reverse transcription to cDNA, which served as the sequencing template. TCRdb keeps only in-frame clones here, not all; method: immunoSEQ multiplex PCR. The sample shows about 300,000 clones, none of them appearing just once. CD4, CD8alpha, NKG2D, NKG2ACE and other markers were used to sort pooled cutaneous lymph node cells. This clone was picked up a small number of times. Its specificity is not known. Gene names and germline match the mouse. The CDR3 end falls 4 residues outside the read, so it is completed with the germline J gene. Distinct nucleotide sequences in the sample also encode this CDR3.

The chain uses TRBV13-3 and TRBJ2-3; weak D call: TRBD2 (6 bases). The sample taken for sequencing was CD4+ T cells sorted from a lymph node. This clonotype was sampled from a C3H/HeJ mouse with alopecia areata. Mouse MHC haplotype: H2-k. The CDR3 sequence is CASSELGTSAETLYF. CDR3 DNA (partial): TGTGCCAGCAGTGAGCTGGGGACTAGTGCAGAA.